The 23 T cell receptor beta chains below all came from one sample that was sequenced in a study of blood T cells in healthy people across ages. Together with a sample-barcoded 5' primer, a J-beta primer mix was included in a second PCR lasting about 7 to 11 cycles. TCRdb reanalysed the 5' RACE reads using MiXCR and keeps one entry per CDR3 protein. The table has 700,000 to 900,000 distinct CDR3 sequences, roughly 53% seen once. The sequencing sample was made of blood. These receptor sequences come from a man aged 80 or over in good health.

This clonotype was seen a handful of times. This chain links TRBV27 with TRBJ1-6; D remains unclear. Trimming stripped 8 bases from V and 7 bases from J, with 15 bases between. Germline CDR1 and CDR2: MNHEY and SMNVEV (reference sequence). The CDR3 has 14 residues. In DNA, the CDR3 is TGTGCCAGCTCTATACAGAGACCGAATTCACCCCTCCACTTT. As protein: CASSIQRPNSPLHF.

This rearrangement joins TRBV12-3 or TRBV12-4 to TRBJ1-4, with 7 bases that match TRBD1. Trimming removed 6 bases from V and 4 bases from J; junction bases left unmatched: 11. The CDR3 is made up of 16 amino acids. The CDR3 loop reads CASSPGLGQHNEKLFF. The CDR3 bases are TGTGCCAGCAGCCCGGGTCTGGGACAGCATAATGAAAAACTGTTTTTT.

V usage is TRBV6-6 and J usage is TRBJ1-2; 8 bases line up with TRBD1. CDR3 size: 13 residues. J gave up 7 bases and V 6 bases, and 7 bases lay outside the gene matches. The germline gives CDR1 MNHNY, CDR2 SVGAGI (reference sequence). CDR3 in amino acids: CASSDKTGAGYTF. Written as DNA, the CDR3 is TGTGCCAGCAGCGACAAGACAGGGGCTGGCTACACCTTC.

V and J are TRBV6-6 and TRBJ2-3, with TRBD1 as a possible D gene (5 bases). V was trimmed by 5 bases and J by 6 bases, leaving 15 bases between them. CDR1 is MNHNY and CDR2 is SVGAGI in the germline V gene (reference sequence). The CDR3 spans 14 residues. The CDR3 sequence: CASSMGLAGDTQYF. The CDR3 DNA follows: TGTGCCAGCAGTATGGGGCTTGCCGGGGATACGCAGTATTTT.

This clonotype has only one observation. The CDR3 reads CASSLAMGASGHNEQFF. The CDR3 DNA is TGTGCCAGCAGCTTAGCCATGGGGGCTTCCGGCCACAATGAGCAGTTCTTC. The chain links TRBV7-8 to TRBJ2-1, with D perhaps matching TRBD1 (6 bases). In germline, CDR1 is SGHVS, CDR2 FQNEAQ. The CDR3 length is 17 residues. V lost 0 bases and J 5 bases, leaving 17 bases between the germline ends. The full variable domain, in which reference TRBV7-8 and TRBJ2-1 provide the parts outside the CDR3, is GAGVSQSPRYKVAKRGQDVALRCDPISGHVSLFWYQQALGQGPEFLTYFQNEAQLDKSGLPSDRFFAERPEGSVSTLKIQRTQQEDSAVYLCASSLAMGASGHNEQFFGPGTRLTVL.

This clonotype has a single count. The rearrangement links TRBV5-1 to TRBJ2-7; 10 bases map to TRBD1. Germline V gives CDR1 SGHRS, CDR2 YFSETQ. The V and J ends lost 1 base and 6 bases, in that order; junction bases with no gene match: 7. This CDR3 comprises 15 residues. The CDR3 DNA sequence: TGCGCCAGCAGCTTGACCGGGACAGGGGAAAGCGAGCAGTACTTC. Translated: CASSLTGTGESEQYF.

This clonotype has only a few counts. DNA for the CDR3: TGTGCCAGCAGTGAAGGGGACGGGAACACTGAAGCTTTCTTT. Its protein is CASSEGDGNTEAFF. V usage is TRBV6-1 and J usage is TRBJ1-1, with D perhaps TRBD1 (5 bases). The CDR3 loop spans 14 amino acids. Germline CDR1 and CDR2: MNHNS and SASEGT. Between the trimmed V and J ends, which lost 1 base and 1 base, there was a span of 7 bases.

The chain uses TRBV7-9 and TRBJ2-5; 16 positions match TRBD2. Germline V gives CDR1 SEHNR, CDR2 FQNEAQ (reference sequence). V shed 5 bases, J shed 5 bases, and the junction held 11 bases outside the gene matches. The CDR3 contains 18 residues. The CDR3 DNA reads as TGTGCCAGCAGCGGAGGGACTAGCGGGAGGGCTTTCTCCGAGACCCAGTACTTC. The encoded protein is CASSGGTSGRAFSETQYF.

This chain joins TRBV6-1 and TRBJ2-5; 7 bases match TRBD2. V was clipped by 7 bases and J by 2 bases; unmatched bases: 7. This CDR3 region has 14 residues. Germline V lookup: CDR1 MNHNS, CDR2 SASEGT. The CDR3 reads CASNVAGGQETQYF. The CDR3 DNA reads as TGTGCCAGCAACGTAGCGGGTGGGCAAGAGACCCAGTACTTC.

This rearrangement joins TRBV20-1 to TRBJ2-3, with 12 bases aligning to TRBD2. The CDR3 covers 16 residues. Per the germline V gene, CDR1 is DFQATT and CDR2 is SNEGSKA (reference sequence). V gave up 0 bases and J gave up 14 bases; unmatched junction bases: 15. The chain's CDR3 is CSARDDGTSGYRYAYF. The CDR3 DNA is TGCAGTGCTAGAGATGACGGGACTAGCGGGTACAGATACGCGTATTTT.

CDR3: CASSEQSIAGPYGYTF. CDR3 nucleotides: TGTGCCAGCAGTGAACAGTCCATCGCTGGCCCCTATGGCTACACCTTC. The chain employs TRBV6-1 and TRBJ1-2; unclear D gene. The V end lost 2 bases, the J end lost 4 bases, and 17 bases lay between the germline ends. CDR3 length equals 16 residues. The V gene's germline CDR1 is MNHNS and CDR2 SASEGT.

This clonotype was recorded a few times. CDR3 amino acids: CSGPLVLITEAFF. In DNA, the CDR3 is TGCAGTGGGCCCCTCGTGTTGATCACTGAAGCTTTCTTT. This chain links TRBV20-1 with TRBJ1-1; D call uncertain. This CDR3 contains 13 residues. From germline, CDR1 is DFQATT and CDR2 SNEGSKA (reference sequence). Between the trimmed V and J ends, which lost 7 bases and 4 bases, there was a span of 16 bases.

This clonotype was recorded a few times. This chain connects TRBV7-2 to TRBJ2-5; D might be TRBD2 (5 bases). Trimming cost V 5 bases and J 7 bases, with 14 bases left between them. Germline V CDR1 and CDR2: SGHTA, FQGNSA. The CDR3 runs 13 residues. The CDR3, as DNA: TGTGCCAGCAGCCGAAGTAGCGAGTTGACCCAGTACTTC. This translates into CASSRSSELTQYF.

The rearrangement joins TRBV27 to TRBJ2-7; D possibly uses TRBD1 or TRBD2 (5 bases each). Trimming took 6 bases from V and 3 from J, leaving 12 bases between them. This CDR3 comprises 13 residues. The V gene's germline CDR1 is MNHEY and CDR2 SMNVEV (reference sequence). The CDR3 sequence: CASRSTDYYEQYF. The CDR3, as DNA: TGTGCCAGCAGATCGACAGACTACTACGAGCAGTACTTC.

The V call is TRBV27, the J call TRBJ2-5; 8 bases agree with TRBD1. The V and J ends lost 5 bases and 4 bases, in that order; junction bases with no gene match: 9. The CDR3 length is 15 residues. The germline CDR1 and CDR2 sequences are MNHEY and SMNVEV (reference sequence). The CDR3 loop reads CASSPWDRWLETQYF. Written as DNA, the CDR3 is TGTGCCAGCAGTCCGTGGGACAGGTGGTTAGAGACCCAGTACTTC.

The chain uses TRBV25-1 and TRBJ2-3; the match to TRBD1 covers 7 bases. The CDR3 runs 15 residues. J lost 2 bases, V lost 3 bases, and 5 bases had no gene match. Per germline, CDR1 MGHDK and CDR2 SYGVNS. The CDR3 DNA reads as TGTGCCAGCAGTGATCGTGAGGGGGCCACAGATACGCAGTATTTT. It translates to CASSDREGATDTQYF.

The genes are TRBV20-1 and TRBJ2-1; 15 nucleotides agree with TRBD2. CDR1 and CDR2 from the germline V gene are DFQATT and SNEGSKA (reference sequence). With V trimmed by 3 bases and J by 7 bases, 4 bases remained unmatched. The CDR3 has 15 residues. The CDR3 DNA is TGCAGTGCTAGTCGCGGACTAGCGGGAGGGAATGAGCAGTTCTTC. It encodes CSASRGLAGGNEQFF.

The rearrangement links TRBV5-1 to TRBJ2-5; 8 bases agree with TRBD1. Judging by the DNA end, TRBJ2-7 fits better; the J call may be wrong. CDR1 and CDR2 from the germline V gene are SGHRS and YFSETQ. There are 14 residues in the CDR3. CDR3 amino acids: CASSLGTGPFEQYF. In nucleotides, the CDR3 is TGCGCCAGCAGCCTGGGGACAGGCCCCTTCGAGCAGTACTTC.

This sequence joins TRBV7-9 and TRBJ1-4; 9 bases line up with TRBD1. The CDR3 has 14 amino acids. V lost 5 bases, J lost 8 bases, and 6 bases stayed unmatched. Germline CDR1 reads SEHNR; CDR2 reads FQNEAQ (reference sequence). CDR3 DNA sequence: TGTGCCAGCAGCCCCGGGGACAGGGTCGAAAAACTGTTTTTT. Its protein product is CASSPGDRVEKLFF.

This chain links TRBV7-3 with TRBJ2-2; D may match TRBD1 or TRBD2 (5 bases each). The CDR3 contains 16 residues. V dropped 5 bases and J dropped 4 bases, with 17 bases sitting between them. CDR1 is SGHTA, CDR2 FQGTGA, per germline. This chain's CDR3 is CASSPNGGTGTGELFF. The CDR3 nucleotides are TGTGCCAGCAGCCCGAATGGGGGTACGGGCACCGGGGAGCTGTTTTTT.

The table lists this clonotype with a few counts. V and J are TRBV12-3 or TRBV12-4 and TRBJ1-5; 8 positions agree with TRBD1. After removal of 3 bases from V and 4 bases from J, the junction contained 5 bases not matched to a gene. There are 15 residues in the CDR3. The CDR3 protein is CASSFQGASNQPQHF. CDR3 nucleotides: TGTGCCAGCAGTTTTCAGGGGGCGAGTAATCAGCCCCAGCATTTT.

The V call is TRBV27, the J call TRBJ2-3, with D possibly being TRBD1 (5 bases). The CDR3 sequence is 12 residues long. The V and J ends lost 1 base and 14 bases respectively, with 13 bases between them. Germline CDR1 is MNHEY and CDR2 is SMNVEV (reference sequence). The DNA for the CDR3 is TGTGCCAGCAGTTTATGGGGCGGATACGTGTATTTT. Translated: CASSLWGGYVYF.

In this sample, this clonotype turned up a few times. V gene TRBV7-2 combines with J gene TRBJ2-1; TRBD1 is a possible D gene (6 bases). Germline V gene sequence: CDR1 SGHTA, CDR2 FQGNSA. The CDR3 has 17 residues. With 5 bases removed from V and 6 bases from J, the gap between germline ends came to 23 bases. CDR3 sequence: CASSKFHRVQTVNEQFF. For the CDR3, the DNA is TGTGCCAGCAGCAAGTTTCACAGGGTACAAACGGTCAATGAGCAGTTCTTC.